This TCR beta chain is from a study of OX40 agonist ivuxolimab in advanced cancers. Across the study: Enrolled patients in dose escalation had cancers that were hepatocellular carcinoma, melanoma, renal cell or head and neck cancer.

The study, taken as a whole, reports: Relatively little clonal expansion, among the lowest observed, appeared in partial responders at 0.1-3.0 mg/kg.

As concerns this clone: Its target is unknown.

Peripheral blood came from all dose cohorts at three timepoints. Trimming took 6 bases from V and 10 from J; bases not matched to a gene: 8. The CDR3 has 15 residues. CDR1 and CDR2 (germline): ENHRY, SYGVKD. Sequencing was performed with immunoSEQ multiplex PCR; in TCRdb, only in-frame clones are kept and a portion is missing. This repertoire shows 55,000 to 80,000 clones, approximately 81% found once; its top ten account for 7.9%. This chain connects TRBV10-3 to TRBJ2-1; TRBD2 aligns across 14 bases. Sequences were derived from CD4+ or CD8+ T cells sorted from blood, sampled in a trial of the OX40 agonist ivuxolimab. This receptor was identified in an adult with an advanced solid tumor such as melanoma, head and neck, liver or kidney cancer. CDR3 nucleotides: TGTGCCATCAGCCTCGGGACTAGCGGGAGTCGGGAGCAGTTCTTC. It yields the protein CAISLGTSGSREQFF.